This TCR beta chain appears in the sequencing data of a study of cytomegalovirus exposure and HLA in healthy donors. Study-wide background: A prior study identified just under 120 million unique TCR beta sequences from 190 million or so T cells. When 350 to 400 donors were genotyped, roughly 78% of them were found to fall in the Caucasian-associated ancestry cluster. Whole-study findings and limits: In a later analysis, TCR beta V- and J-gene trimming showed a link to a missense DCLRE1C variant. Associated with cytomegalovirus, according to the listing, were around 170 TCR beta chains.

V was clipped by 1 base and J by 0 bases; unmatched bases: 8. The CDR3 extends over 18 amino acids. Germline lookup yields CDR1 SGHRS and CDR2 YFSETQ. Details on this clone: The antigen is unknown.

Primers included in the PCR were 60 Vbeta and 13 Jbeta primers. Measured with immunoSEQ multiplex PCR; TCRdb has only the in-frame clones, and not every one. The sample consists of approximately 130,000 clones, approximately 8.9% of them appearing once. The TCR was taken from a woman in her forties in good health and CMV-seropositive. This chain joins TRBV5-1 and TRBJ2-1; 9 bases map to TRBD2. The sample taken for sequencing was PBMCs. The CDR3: CASSLSDSGSSSYNEQFF. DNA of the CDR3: TGCGCCAGCAGCTTGAGTGATAGCGGGAGCAGCTCCTACAATGAGCAGTTCTTC.